Reported below is one T cell receptor (beta chain). This clone was seen only once. Which antigen it targets is not known. Per-base qualities were not stored, and no clone one base away is much larger. Reading the germline V gene (reference sequence) gives CDR1 GTSNPN and CDR2 SVGIG. V drops 2 bases and J drops 6 bases, leaving 14 bases in between. Reading from cysteine to phenylalanine, the CDR3 counts 13 amino acids. Of the read, only the CDR3 DNA is kept; its 39 bases are in frame from base 1. This sample was taken from a study of PD-1 blockade in classical Hodgkin lymphoma (dated by TCRdb to the early 2020s). Notes on the research overall: Nivolumab dosing was 3 mg/kg intravenously every 2 weeks, continuing until either disease progression or unacceptable toxicity. The study used CyTOF and TCR beta sequencing to define a peripheral blood immune signature of response to PD-1 blockade in classical Hodgkin lymphoma. Study-wide findings and limitations: The study was limited to a single clinical trial cohort, and causes of repertoire differences, possibly disease activity or prior therapy, remained undefined. By C4D1, a significant rise was seen in CD4+ TCR diversity but not in CD8+ TCR diversity (p=0.0027 vs p=0.16), and the rise was most apparent among complete responders (p=0.02). Trial patients achieving complete response had baseline diversity similar to newly diagnosed patients, whereas partial responders and progressors had significantly lower diversity. Lower diversity was seen in patients whose nivolumab began less than 1 year after ASCT, and these patients were left out of later analyses so that immune reconstitution would not confound the results. Baseline TCR diversity was reported as lower in newly diagnosed patients than in healthy donors, and lower still in relapsed/refractory patients.

The Qiagen DNeasy kit was used to extract genomic DNA both from unsorted PBMCs and from the negatively selected CD4+ and CD8+ fractions. TCR beta CDR3 regions were subjected to amplification by immunoSEQ multiplex PCR with primers that anneal to V and J segments. A synthetic immune receptor repertoire was used to minimize amplification bias, and any residual bias was removed computationally once sequencing was done. The original methods were these. Custom Python scripts were used to quantify repertoire diversity as the Shannon entropy index. Unsorted, CD4+ and CD8+ repertoires were examined separately, except in combined analyses, for which CD4+ and CD8+ sequences were merged in silico. A clone counted as expanded when the clone's frequency after treatment rose at least 2-fold relative to C1D1, and clones undetected at baseline were given a pseudocount of 0.5. Singleton clones were defined as clones with 0 or 1 copy at C1D1, and non-singleton clones were defined as clones with 2 or more copies. By matching protein sequences in sorted samples from the same patient, clones expanded in unsorted samples were annotated as CD4+, CD8+ or unknown. Wilcoxon tests on paired samples were used to test diversity changes from C1D1 to C4D1. Held by TCRdb, this immuneACCESS table contains in-frame sequences only and omits some clones. Under half of the omission traces to an unresolved V gene where checked; the cause of the rest is unknown. Clone size and V and J calls were adopted from that table, with D and trimming inferred from the DNA. Counted in this sample were 25,000 to 35,000 clones; about three quarters of them appeared once. Roughly 4% of the sample is in the top ten clones.

The time point label, as the study defines it: cycle 2 day 1 (C2D1) of nivolumab. Every trial patient had relapsed after autologous stem cell transplantation, and cohorts A, B and C differed in prior brentuximab vedotin exposure. The trial cohort comprised some 60 patients with relapsed/refractory classical Hodgkin lymphoma whose best overall responses were complete response, partial response or progressive disease. In the multi-cohort phase II CheckMate 205 trial, trial patients received single-agent nivolumab. Best overall response was determined by an independent review committee according to the 2007 International Working Group response criteria. PBMCs from the trial were collected at three points: immediately before nivolumab initiation (C1D1), and during therapy at cycle 2 day 1 and cycle 4 day 1. Peripheral blood was collected in 8 mL Vacutainer Cell Preparation Tubes, from which PBMCs were isolated by centrifugation and then cryopreserved.

The rearrangement combines TRBV30 with TRBJ2-7; the best D guess is TRBD1, with 6 bases matching. Sequencing was performed on peripheral blood mononuclear cells (PBMCs), taken before the second cycle of nivolumab. This clonotype was sampled from a human donor with classical Hodgkin lymphoma. The sequence in DNA is TGTGCCTGGAGTCCAGGGGATCTGGGCGAGCAGTACTTC. This sequence encodes CAWSPGDLGEQYF.